The 15 T cell receptor beta chains presented below share a single source sample, sequenced in a study of cytomegalovirus exposure and HLA in healthy donors. Method: immunoSEQ multiplex PCR; TCRdb's copy keeps in-frame clones and lacks some. This table holds approximately 260,000 clones, around 87% found once. Sequences were obtained from PBMCs. The receptors originated from a woman between 25 and 40 years old in good health and CMV-seropositive.

The gene calls are TRBV5-6 and TRBJ2-1; D possibly corresponds to TRBD2 (6 bases). The CDR3 has 15 residues. Germline values: CDR1 SGHDT, CDR2 YYEEEE. The germline V and J ends were trimmed by 3 bases and 0 bases, with 10 bases remaining between them. The CDR3 here is CASSYSGNSYNEQFF. The CDR3 DNA reads as TGTGCCAGCAGCTATAGCGGAAACTCCTACAATGAGCAGTTCTTC.

V is TRBV29-1 and J is TRBJ2-1; 7 nucleotides align to TRBD2. Germline V lookup: CDR1 SQVTM, CDR2 ANQGSEA. The J segment lost 6 bases and the V segment lost 4 bases, leaving 6 bases of the junction unmatched. CDR3 length equals 13 residues. This chain's CDR3 is CSVVAGVSNEQFF. The CDR3 nucleotides read TGCAGCGTTGTCGCGGGAGTCAGCAATGAGCAGTTCTTC.

The chain employs TRBV7-3 and TRBJ2-1; D might be TRBD1 (6 bases). Per germline, CDR1 SGHTA and CDR2 FQGTGA. There are 14 residues in the CDR3. V lost 2 bases and J lost 10, with 15 bases in between. Here the CDR3 reads CASSLSPQGNEQFF. The CDR3 coding sequence is TGTGCCAGCAGCTTATCTCCTCAGGGGAACGAGCAGTTCTTC.

J is TRBJ1-4 and V is TRBV30; TRBD1 aligns across 9 bases. J gave up 6 bases and V 3 bases, and 5 bases lay outside the gene matches. The CDR3 extends over 14 amino acids. Per germline, CDR1 GTSNPN and CDR2 SVGIG (reference sequence). Here the CDR3 DNA reads TGTGCCTGGAGCTCCGGGACAGGGTATGAAAAACTGTTTTTT. It encodes CAWSSGTGYEKLFF.

The chain recombines TRBV5-1 with TRBJ1-2; D is unclear. This CDR3 is 13 amino acids long. Germline V lookup: CDR1 SGHRS, CDR2 YFSETQ. V was trimmed by 4 bases and J by 8 bases, leaving 15 bases between them. In nucleotides, the CDR3 is TGCGCCAGCAGCCATGGCGGGCTCCGGGGCTACACCTTC. Encoded protein: CASSHGGLRGYTF.

V is TRBV18 and J is TRBJ1-2; the match to TRBD1 covers 8 bases. CDR3 size: 13 residues. V dropped 3 bases and J dropped 6; count of bases not matched to a gene: 3. The germline CDR1 and CDR2 sequences are KGHSH and LQKENI. The CDR3 DNA sequence: TGTGCCAGCTCACCGGACAGGGAGGATGGCTACACCTTC. It codes for CASSPDREDGYTF.

The chain links TRBV5-1 to TRBJ2-4; maybe TRBD1 (6 bases). V lost 2 bases and J 8 bases, leaving 8 bases between the germline ends. Looked up from germline, CDR1 is SGHRS and CDR2 is YFSETQ. The CDR3 length is 12 residues. The CDR3 sequence: CASSLQGYIQYF. The CDR3 bases are TGCGCCAGCAGCTTACAGGGTTACATTCAGTACTTC.

The rearrangement uses TRBV4-2 and TRBJ1-5, with D perhaps matching TRBD1 (6 bases). V was clipped by 1 base and J by 2 bases, with 18 bases between them. The CDR3 spans 18 residues. CDR1 is LGHNA, CDR2 YNFKEQ, per germline. The CDR3 is CASSQASQGHKGNQPQHF. The CDR3 DNA reads TGTGCCAGCAGCCAAGCTTCCCAGGGACATAAGGGCAATCAGCCCCAGCATTTT.

In nucleotides, the CDR3 is TGTGCCAGTAGTCTTATTCAGGGCCCCTACGAGCAGTACTTC. Protein sequence: CASSLIQGPYEQYF. V and J are TRBV19 and TRBJ2-7, with D tentatively TRBD1 (5 bases). V was pared by 5 bases and J by 2 bases, with 13 bases between. The CDR3 totals 14 residues. Germline CDR1 is LNHDA and CDR2 is SQIVND (reference sequence).

The V call is TRBV6-1, the J call TRBJ1-5; TRBD1 is a possible D gene (5 bases). The germline V gene encodes CDR1 MNHNS and CDR2 SASEGT. This CDR3 is built from 14 residues. The V gene lost 10 bases and the J gene lost 1 base, with 14 bases spanning the gap. This CDR3 reads CATDGGGSNQPQHF. CDR3 nucleotide sequence: TGTGCCACCGACGGGGGAGGGAGCAATCAGCCCCAGCATTTT.

V and J are TRBV9 and TRBJ1-1; D unresolved. The CDR3 loop spans 18 amino acids. Per germline, CDR1 SGDLS and CDR2 YYNGEE. V gave up 4 bases and J gave up 0 bases, with 22 bases separating them. The CDR3 loop reads CASSPSHPGGIMNTEAFF. As DNA, the CDR3 is TGTGCCAGCAGCCCTTCTCACCCCGGAGGGATAATGAACACTGAAGCTTTCTTT.

The J gene is TRBJ1-1, the V gene TRBV6-4; possible D gene TRBD1, 5 bases. Germline V gene lookup returns CDR1 MRHNA and CDR2 SNTAGT. With 2 bases removed from V and 4 bases from J, the gap between germline ends came to 11 bases. The CDR3 runs to 14 residues. CDR3 residues: CASSDKAQGTEAFF. CDR3 bases: TGTGCCAGCAGTGACAAGGCCCAGGGCACTGAAGCTTTCTTT.

The chain has TRBV25-1 and TRBJ2-6; possibly TRBD1 for D (5 bases). Trimming removed 7 bases at V and 3 bases at J, with 19 bases between. CDR1 MGHDK and CDR2 SYGVNS come from the germline V gene. The length of the CDR3 is 17 residues. CDR3 sequence reads: CASTPGAGPGGANVLTF. CDR3 DNA sequence: TGTGCCAGCACCCCTGGGGCTGGCCCTGGTGGGGCCAACGTCCTGACTTTC.

The chain carries TRBV11-3 and TRBJ2-7; D is unresolved. Trimming removed 5 bases at V and 6 bases at J, with 8 bases between. The CDR3 is 11 amino acids. Germline-derived CDR1 and CDR2 are SGHNT and YENEEA. The CDR3 loop reads CASSAKSEQYF. The CDR3 DNA is TGTGCCAGCAGCGCTAAATCCGAGCAGTACTTC.

This rearrangement joins TRBV6-1 to TRBJ1-1, with 8 bases lining up with TRBD1. The ends lost 4 bases at V and 4 bases at J; junction bases unmatched: 5. The CDR3 runs to 14 residues. The germline CDR1 and CDR2 sequences are MNHNS and SASEGT. CDR3 region: CASSGDRWGTEAFF. CDR3 sequence (DNA): TGTGCCAGCAGTGGGGACAGGTGGGGCACTGAAGCTTTCTTT.